This record looks at one T cell receptor (beta chain) sequence and its context. Antigen unknown. Only in-frame clones appear in the TCRdb table, and some are missing; sequencing was by immunoSEQ multiplex PCR. The top ten hold 2% to 3% of the sample, which has about 110,000 clones, more than 75% seen once. This specimen belongs to a study of T cell responses to AZD1222 COVID-19 vaccine. Study-wide points: Across spike, vaccine-associated CD4 TCRs were found, dominant at 160-218 and 743-854.

This TCR was recovered from an adult in good health. This specimen consisted of peripheral blood, obtained on day 0 of AZD1222 vaccination.

The CDR3 DNA is TGCGCCAGCAGCCTAACGCCGGGACTAGCGGGCGATTACAATGAGCAGTTCTTC. Its translation is CASSLTPGLAGDYNEQFF. The chain has TRBV5-1 and TRBJ2-1; 12 bases fit TRBD2. Germline-derived CDR1 and CDR2 are SGHRS and YFSETQ. The CDR3 length is 18 residues. V lost 4 bases and J lost 4; bases outside the gene matches: 12.